Shown below are 27 T cell receptor beta chains from a single sample sequenced in a study of blood T cell repertoires in COVID-19. TCRdb's copy holds only in-frame clones and misses some; the assay was immunoSEQ multiplex PCR. The table lists roughly 140,000 clones, 88% of them singletons. Source material: PBMCs or T cells enriched from blood (not recorded which). Receptors originate from a woman in her twenties or thirties with acute COVID-19.

The V call is TRBV18, the J call TRBJ2-3, with 9 bases fitting TRBD2. Germline V gives CDR1 KGHSH, CDR2 LQKENI. The CDR3 covers 16 residues. Trimming took 0 bases from V and 3 from J; bases not matched to a gene: 4. The CDR3 loop is CASSPPNAGGTDTQYF. The CDR3 coding sequence is TGTGCCAGCTCACCACCCAATGCGGGAGGGACAGATACGCAGTATTTT.

V is TRBV28 and J is TRBJ1-6, with 10 bases fitting TRBD1. CDR1 and CDR2 from the germline V gene are MDHEN and SYDVKM. This CDR3 comprises 16 residues. V shed 4 bases, J shed 7 bases, and the junction held 7 bases outside the gene matches. The CDR3 is CASSSYRTGGNSPLHF. CDR3 nucleotide sequence: TGTGCCAGCAGTTCCTACCGGACAGGGGGGAATTCACCCCTCCACTTT.

The chain employs TRBV25-1 and TRBJ2-7, with 10 nucleotides matching TRBD2. Germline V gene data show CDR1 as MGHDK and CDR2 as SYGVNS. Trimming took 5 bases from V and 5 from J; bases not matched to a gene: 6. The CDR3 has 14 amino acids. CDR3 residues: CASSPGTSVDEQYF. DNA for the CDR3: TGTGCCAGCAGTCCCGGGACTAGCGTCGACGAGCAGTACTTC.

The chain uses TRBV4-3 and TRBJ1-4, with TRBD1 matching over 12 bases. The germline V gene has CDR1 LGHNA and CDR2 YSLEER. The junction had 4 bases not matched to a gene; V was cut back by 0 bases and J by 8 bases. The CDR3 contains 16 residues. The CDR3 loop is CASSQDTGTGGEKLFF. In DNA form, the CDR3 reads TGCGCCAGCAGCCAAGATACGGGGACAGGGGGCGAAAAACTGTTTTTT.

This clone showed up just once. The chain is built from TRBV11-2 and TRBJ2-1; 12 bases align to TRBD2. V lost 5 bases, J lost 7 bases, and 6 bases stayed unmatched. The CDR3 contains 15 residues. CDR1 and CDR2 (germline): SGHAT, FQNNGV. The CDR3 sequence: CASSLLAGGINEQFF. CDR3 nucleotide sequence: TGTGCCAGCAGCCTCCTAGCGGGAGGGATTAATGAGCAGTTCTTC.

The V gene is TRBV5-1, the J gene TRBJ2-3, with D perhaps TRBD1 (5 bases). The germline CDR1 and CDR2 sequences are SGHRS and YFSETQ. Trimming took 2 bases from V and 1 from J, leaving 14 bases between them. This CDR3 region has 16 residues. The CDR3 DNA follows: TGCGCCAGCAGCTTACAGCCGGACACGGGCACAGATACGCAGTATTTT. This translates into CASSLQPDTGTDTQYF.

The chain combines TRBV4-3 with TRBJ2-7; the match to TRBD2 covers 8 bases. Germline V gives CDR1 LGHNA, CDR2 YSLEER. The CDR3 extends over 15 amino acids. The J segment lost 4 bases and the V segment lost 2 bases, leaving 7 bases of the junction unmatched. The CDR3 DNA reads TGCGCCAGCAGCCAAACTCCGGGACTAGGGTACGAGCAGTACTTC. The encoded protein is CASSQTPGLGYEQYF.

This clone occurred once. This sequence joins TRBV15 and TRBJ1-2, with 7 bases lining up with TRBD1. The CDR3 extends over 16 amino acids. Germline V CDR1 and CDR2: LNHNV, YYDKDF (reference sequence). Trimming cost V 3 bases and J 4 bases; bases outside gene matches: 11. CDR3 in amino acids: CATSSSLTGTFYGYTF. As DNA, the CDR3 is TGTGCCACCAGCAGCTCACTGACAGGGACATTCTATGGCTACACCTTC.

V gene TRBV30 combines with J gene TRBJ2-1; 9 bases fit TRBD2. The germline gives CDR1 GTSNPN, CDR2 SVGIG (reference sequence). The CDR3 is made up of 14 amino acids. V shed 3 bases, J shed 6 bases, and the junction held 6 bases outside the gene matches. In DNA form, the CDR3 reads TGTGCCTGGAGACGCCTAGCGGGGTCCAATGAGCAGTTCTTC. This codes for CAWRRLAGSNEQFF.

The rearrangement links TRBV4-3 to TRBJ1-4; unclear D gene. The CDR3 is 15 residues long. The V end lost 1 base, the J end lost 8 bases, and 14 bases lay between the germline ends. Germline-derived CDR1 and CDR2 are LGHNA and YSLEER. For the CDR3, the DNA is TGCGCCAGCAGCCAAGCCCCCGGTGCGTGGGAAAAACTGTTTTTT. Protein sequence: CASSQAPGAWEKLFF.

The genes are TRBV28 and TRBJ1-6; 7 nucleotides line up with TRBD1. CDR3 length: 16 residues. Germline CDR1 and CDR2: MDHEN and SYDVKM. With 4 bases clipped from V and 7 bases from J, the junction kept 10 bases outside the gene matches. This CDR3 reads CASSSRQGTFNSPLHF. CDR3 nucleotide sequence: TGTGCCAGCAGTTCTCGACAGGGAACCTTCAATTCACCCCTCCACTTT.

The V gene is TRBV9, the J gene TRBJ1-6; 7 nucleotides line up with TRBD1. The germline V gene encodes CDR1 SGDLS and CDR2 YYNGEE. The CDR3 totals 14 residues. The junction had 7 bases not matched to a gene; V was cut back by 5 bases and J by 8 bases. CDR3 sequence: CASREQGNDSPLHF. The CDR3 nucleotides read TGTGCCAGCAGAGAACAGGGGAATGATTCACCCCTCCACTTT.

The table lists this clone with a few counts. The rearrangement uses TRBV7-9 and TRBJ2-7; D perhaps matches TRBD1 (6 bases). The V and J ends lost 1 base and 0 bases respectively, with 7 bases between them. Germline-derived CDR1 and CDR2 are SEHNR and FQNEAQ (reference sequence). CDR3 length: 14 residues. The CDR3 DNA is TGTGCCAGCAGCTTAGTGGACAGCTCCTACGAGCAGTACTTC. Protein sequence: CASSLVDSSYEQYF.

This chain links TRBV9 with TRBJ2-1; TRBD1 matches at 12 bases. CDR1 is SGDLS, CDR2 YYNGEE, per germline. CDR3 length equals 16 residues. J was trimmed by 10 bases and V by 3 bases; bases with no gene match: 11. The DNA of the CDR3 is TGTGCCAGCAGCGCTCTGGGACAGGGGGCTGGGAAAGAGCAGTTCTTC. Its protein is CASSALGQGAGKEQFF.

The chain links TRBV29-1 to TRBJ2-7; 10 bases are shared with TRBD1. This CDR3 is built from 13 residues. Germline CDR1 SQVTM, CDR2 ANQGSEA. V was clipped by 4 bases and J by 4 bases; unmatched bases: 4. This CDR3 is CSVVRDRGYEQYF. CDR3 DNA sequence: TGCAGCGTTGTACGGGACAGGGGTTACGAGCAGTACTTC.

The chain has TRBV7-9 and TRBJ2-1; 8 bases align to TRBD2. Germline V gene data show CDR1 as SEHNR and CDR2 as FQNEAQ (reference sequence). This CDR3 has 17 residues. Trimming at V came to 6 bases and at J to 0 bases, leaving 10 bases not matched to a gene. CDR3 protein: CASSPTMSGSSYNEQFF. The CDR3 region has the DNA TGTGCCAGCAGTCCAACCATGAGCGGGAGCTCCTACAATGAGCAGTTCTTC.

This clone was picked up one time. The V call is TRBV7-2, the J call TRBJ1-1; 8 bases map to TRBD1. The CDR3 consists of 15 residues. CDR1 is SGHTA and CDR2 is FQGNSA in the germline V gene. V was pared by 4 bases and J by 3 bases, with 7 bases of the junction left unmatched. The CDR3 coding sequence is TGTGCCAGCAGCTCGGACCAGGGGGCGTACACTGAAGCTTTCTTT. Protein product: CASSSDQGAYTEAFF.

The chain is built from TRBV7-9 and TRBJ2-7; a possible D gene is TRBD1 (6 bases). CDR1 and CDR2 from the germline V gene are SEHNR and FQNEAQ (reference sequence). Trimming stripped 6 bases from V and 0 bases from J, with 18 bases between. The CDR3 is made up of 16 amino acids. The CDR3 sequence is CASSKPERTVSYEQYF. The CDR3 DNA reads as TGTGCCAGCAGTAAACCTGAACGGACAGTCTCCTACGAGCAGTACTTC.

The chain combines TRBV19 with TRBJ1-1; unclear D gene. Per germline, CDR1 LNHDA and CDR2 SQIVND (reference sequence). This CDR3 is 15 amino acids long. The V gene lost 5 bases and the J gene lost 3 bases, with 16 bases spanning the gap. CDR3 sequence reads: CASSSHRGGHTEAFF. The CDR3 nucleotides are TGTGCCAGTAGTTCCCACCGCGGAGGGCACACTGAAGCTTTCTTT.

This clone was picked up a small number of times. The chain combines TRBV5-1 with TRBJ1-6; D might be TRBD1 (5 bases). This CDR3 is 14 amino acids long. Deletions cut 0 bases from V and 14 bases from J, with 15 bases between. Germline loops: CDR1 SGHRS, CDR2 YFSETQ. CDR3: CASSLEQAAVTLHF. The CDR3 region has the DNA TGCGCCAGCAGCTTGGAACAGGCCGCAGTCACCCTCCACTTT.

This clone was detected once. The chain links TRBV9 to TRBJ2-1; 8 bases are a match to TRBD2. Germline CDR1 and CDR2: SGDLS and YYNGEE. The length of the CDR3 is 16 residues. The V gene end was trimmed by 4 bases and the J gene end by 9 bases; junction bases not matched to a gene: 15. CDR3 coding DNA: TGTGCCAGCAGCCCCCGACTAGCGCAAACTTCAGGTGAGCAGTTCTTC. It yields the protein CASSPRLAQTSGEQFF. The full variable domain, completed using reference TRBV9 and TRBJ2-1, is DSGVTQTPKHLITATGQRVTLRCSPRSGDLSVYWYQQSLDQGLQFLIQYYNGEERAKGNILERFSAQQFPDLHSELNLSSLELGDSALYFCASSPRLAQTSGEQFFGPGTRLTVL.

The rearrangement links TRBV10-2 to TRBJ1-5; D not certain. Per the germline V gene, CDR1 is WSHSY and CDR2 is SAAADI. CDR3 length equals 13 residues. V lost 0 bases to trimming and J lost 5 bases, with 5 bases between them. This chain's CDR3 is CASSESTYQPQHF. DNA for the CDR3: TGCGCCAGCAGTGAGTCAACATATCAGCCCCAGCATTTT.

The gene calls are TRBV4-3 and TRBJ1-6; a possible D gene is TRBD1 (6 bases). Trimming took 0 bases from V and 10 from J, leaving 13 bases between them. Germline values: CDR1 LGHNA, CDR2 YSLEER. CDR3 length: 15 residues. CDR3 DNA: TGCGCCAGCAGCCAAGATGTGGCAGGGGCCTCACCCCTCCACTTT. Its translation is CASSQDVAGASPLHF.

The chain employs TRBV7-9 and TRBJ1-2; 9 bases are a match to TRBD1. This CDR3 contains 14 residues. Germline V gene sequence: CDR1 SEHNR, CDR2 FQNEAQ (reference sequence). The V gene end was trimmed by 5 bases and the J gene end by 3 bases; junction bases not matched to a gene: 4. CDR3 nucleotides: TGTGCCAGCAGCGCCGGGACAGGGTACTATGGCTACACCTTC. Translation: CASSAGTGYYGYTF.

The CDR3 sequence is CASCRGLAGGREQFF. The CDR3 DNA sequence: TGCGCCAGCTGCAGGGGACTAGCGGGAGGGCGGGAGCAGTTCTTC. This chain joins TRBV4-3 and TRBJ2-1, with 16 bases lining up with TRBD2. Trimming at V came to 8 bases and at J to 10 bases, leaving 8 bases not matched to a gene. The CDR3 runs 15 residues. CDR1 and CDR2 (germline): LGHNA, YSLEER.

J is TRBJ2-1 and V is TRBV24-1, with TRBD1 as a possible D gene (7 bases). The CDR3 extends over 15 amino acids. Germline V lookup: CDR1 KGHDR, CDR2 SFDVKD. The V end lost 0 bases, the J end lost 6 bases, and 11 bases lay between the germline ends. The CDR3 DNA follows: TGTGCCACCAGTGATTTGGTGCAGGGGGGCAATGAGCAGTTCTTC. Translation gives CATSDLVQGGNEQFF.

This clone has a single count. J is TRBJ2-5 and V is TRBV4-2, with a tentative D call TRBD1 (6 bases). V was cut by 1 base and J by 4 bases, with 19 bases left in between. CDR3 size: 17 residues. The germline V gene encodes CDR1 LGHNA and CDR2 YNFKEQ. The CDR3 nucleotides are TGTGCCAGCAGCCAAGGCCCCTGGCAGGGGTTGGGAGAGACCCAGTACTTC. Its translation is CASSQGPWQGLGETQYF.